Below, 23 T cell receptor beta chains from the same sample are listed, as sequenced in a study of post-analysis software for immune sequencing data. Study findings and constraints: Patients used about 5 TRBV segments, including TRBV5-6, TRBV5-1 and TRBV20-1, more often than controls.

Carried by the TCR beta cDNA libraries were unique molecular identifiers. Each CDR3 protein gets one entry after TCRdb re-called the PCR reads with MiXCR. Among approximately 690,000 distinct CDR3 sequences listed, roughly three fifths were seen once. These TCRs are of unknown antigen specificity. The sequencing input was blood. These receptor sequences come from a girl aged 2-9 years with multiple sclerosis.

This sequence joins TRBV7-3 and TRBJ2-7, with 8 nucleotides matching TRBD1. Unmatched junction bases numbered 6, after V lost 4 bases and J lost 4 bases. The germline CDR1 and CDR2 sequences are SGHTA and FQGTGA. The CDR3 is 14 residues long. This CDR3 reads CASSSGQGGYEQYF. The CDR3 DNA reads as TGTGCCAGCAGCTCTGGACAGGGTGGGTACGAGCAGTACTTC.

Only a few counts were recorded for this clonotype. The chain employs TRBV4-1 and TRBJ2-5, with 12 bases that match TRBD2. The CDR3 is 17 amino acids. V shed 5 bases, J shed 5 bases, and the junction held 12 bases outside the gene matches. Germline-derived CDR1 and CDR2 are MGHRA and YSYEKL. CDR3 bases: TGCGCCAGCAGCTTCCAGACTAGCGGGAGCCCCCGCGAGACCCAGTACTTC. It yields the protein CASSFQTSGSPRETQYF.

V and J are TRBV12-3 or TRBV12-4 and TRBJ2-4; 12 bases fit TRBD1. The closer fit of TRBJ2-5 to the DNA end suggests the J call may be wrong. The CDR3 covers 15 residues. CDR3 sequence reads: CASRTGTGGSETQYF. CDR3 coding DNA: TGTGCCAGCAGAACCGGGACAGGGGGCTCAGAGACCCAGTACTTC.

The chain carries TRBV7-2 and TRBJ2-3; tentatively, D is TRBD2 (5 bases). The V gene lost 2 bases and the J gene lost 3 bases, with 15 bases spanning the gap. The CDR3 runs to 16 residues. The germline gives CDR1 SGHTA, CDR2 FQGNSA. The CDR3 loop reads CASSLRSLANTDTQYF. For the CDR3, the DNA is TGTGCCAGCAGCTTAAGGTCCCTAGCAAATACAGATACGCAGTATTTT.

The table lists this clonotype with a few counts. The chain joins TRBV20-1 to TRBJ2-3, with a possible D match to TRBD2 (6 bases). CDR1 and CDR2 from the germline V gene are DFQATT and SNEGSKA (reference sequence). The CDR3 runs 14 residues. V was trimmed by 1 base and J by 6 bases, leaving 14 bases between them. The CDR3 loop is CSARVGTAGDTQYF. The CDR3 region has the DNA TGCAGTGCTAGAGTCGGGACTGCCGGGGATACGCAGTATTTT.

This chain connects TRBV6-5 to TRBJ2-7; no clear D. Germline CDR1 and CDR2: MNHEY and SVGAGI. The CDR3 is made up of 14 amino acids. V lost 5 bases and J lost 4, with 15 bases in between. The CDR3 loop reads CASSLGPSPYEQYF. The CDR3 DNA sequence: TGTGCCAGCAGTCTCGGGCCCTCACCTTACGAGCAGTACTTC.

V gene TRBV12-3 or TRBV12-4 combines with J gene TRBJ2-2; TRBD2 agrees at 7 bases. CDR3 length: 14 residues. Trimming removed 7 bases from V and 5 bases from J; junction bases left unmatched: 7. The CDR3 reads CASKKRESTGELFF. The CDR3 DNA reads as TGTGCCAGCAAGAAGCGGGAAAGTACCGGGGAGCTGTTTTTT.

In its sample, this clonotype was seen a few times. CDR3 nucleotide sequence: TGCAGTGGACAGGGGGCAAAGGATCAGCCCCAGCATTTT. Amino acid sequence: CSGQGAKDQPQHF. This chain joins TRBV20-1 and TRBJ1-5; 10 bases line up with TRBD1. This CDR3 contains 13 residues. Looked up from germline, CDR1 is DFQATT and CDR2 is SNEGSKA (reference sequence). The V gene end was trimmed by 7 bases and the J gene end by 5 bases; junction bases not matched to a gene: 5.

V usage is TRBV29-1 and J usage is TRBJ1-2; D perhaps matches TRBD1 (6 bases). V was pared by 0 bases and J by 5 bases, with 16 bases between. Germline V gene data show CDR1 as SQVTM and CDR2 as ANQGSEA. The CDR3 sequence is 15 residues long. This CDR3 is CSVEDPLTGLYGYTF. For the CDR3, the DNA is TGCAGCGTTGAAGATCCGTTGACAGGTCTTTATGGCTACACCTTC.

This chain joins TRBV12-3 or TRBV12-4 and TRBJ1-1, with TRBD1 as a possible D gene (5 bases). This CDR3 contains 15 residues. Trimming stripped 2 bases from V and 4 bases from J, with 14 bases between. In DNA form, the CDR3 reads TGTGCCAGCAGTTTAACAGGCCCTGGGGGCACTGAAGCTTTCTTT. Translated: CASSLTGPGGTEAFF.

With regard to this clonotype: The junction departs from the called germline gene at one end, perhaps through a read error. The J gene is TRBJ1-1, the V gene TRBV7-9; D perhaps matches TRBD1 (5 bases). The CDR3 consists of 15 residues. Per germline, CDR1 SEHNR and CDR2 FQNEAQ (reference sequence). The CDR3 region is CASNPEVQGHTEAFF. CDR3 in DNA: TGTGCCAGCAACCCGGAGGTCCAGGGCCACACCGAAGCTTTCTTT.

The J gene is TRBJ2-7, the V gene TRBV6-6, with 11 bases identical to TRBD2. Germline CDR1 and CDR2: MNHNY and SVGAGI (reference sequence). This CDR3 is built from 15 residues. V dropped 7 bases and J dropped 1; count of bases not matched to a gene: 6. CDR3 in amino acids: CASIKGTSGSYEQYF. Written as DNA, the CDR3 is TGTGCCAGCATCAAAGGGACTAGCGGATCCTACGAGCAGTACTTC.

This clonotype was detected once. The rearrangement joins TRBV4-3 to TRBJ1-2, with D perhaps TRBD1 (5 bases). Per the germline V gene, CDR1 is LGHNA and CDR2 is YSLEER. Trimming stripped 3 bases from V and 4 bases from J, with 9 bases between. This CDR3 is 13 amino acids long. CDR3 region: CASSQDTFYGYTF. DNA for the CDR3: TGCGCCAGCAGCCAGGACACATTCTATGGCTACACCTTC.

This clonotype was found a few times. The CDR3 coding sequence is TGCGCCAGCAGCCAAGATAAGGGTCTAGCGGGGTACACAGATACGCAGTATTTT. Protein sequence: CASSQDKGLAGYTDTQYF. V is TRBV4-3 and J is TRBJ2-3; TRBD2 matches at 9 bases. The CDR3 contains 18 residues. V lost 0 bases to trimming and J lost 2 bases; unmatched junction nucleotides: 9. The germline V gene encodes CDR1 LGHNA and CDR2 YSLEER.

In DNA, the CDR3 is TGCGCCAGCAGCCAAGCCCCCGGGACAGCTAACAATGAGCAGTTCTTC. Its protein is CASSQAPGTANNEQFF. The rearrangement links TRBV4-3 to TRBJ2-1; 7 bases align to TRBD1. V lost 1 base and J lost 5; bases outside the gene matches: 8. Germline V gives CDR1 LGHNA, CDR2 YSLEER. This CDR3 has 16 residues.

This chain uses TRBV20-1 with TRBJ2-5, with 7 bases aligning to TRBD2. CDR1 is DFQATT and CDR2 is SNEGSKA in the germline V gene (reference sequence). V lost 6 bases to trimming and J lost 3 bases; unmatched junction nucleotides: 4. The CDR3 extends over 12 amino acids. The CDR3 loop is CSAGGREETQYF. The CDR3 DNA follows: TGCAGTGCCGGAGGGAGGGAAGAGACCCAGTACTTC.

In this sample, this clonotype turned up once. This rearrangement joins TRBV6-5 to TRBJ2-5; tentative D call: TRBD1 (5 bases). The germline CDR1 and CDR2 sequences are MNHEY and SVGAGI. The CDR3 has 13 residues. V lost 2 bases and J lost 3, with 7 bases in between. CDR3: CASSYPTEETQYF. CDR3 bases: TGTGCCAGCAGTTACCCGACAGAAGAGACCCAGTACTTC.

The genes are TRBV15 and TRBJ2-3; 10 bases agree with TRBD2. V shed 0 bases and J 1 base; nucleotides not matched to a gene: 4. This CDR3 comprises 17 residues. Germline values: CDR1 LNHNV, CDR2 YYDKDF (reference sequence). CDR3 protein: CATSRDSGTSGTDTQYF. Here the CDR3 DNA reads TGTGCCACCAGCAGAGATTCCGGGACTAGCGGCACAGATACGCAGTATTTT.

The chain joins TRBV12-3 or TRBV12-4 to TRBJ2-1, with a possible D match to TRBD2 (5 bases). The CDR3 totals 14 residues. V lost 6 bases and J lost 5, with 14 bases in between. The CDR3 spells CASRPVRGNNEQFF. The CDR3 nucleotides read TGTGCCAGCAGACCAGTTCGGGGTAACAATGAGCAGTTCTTC.

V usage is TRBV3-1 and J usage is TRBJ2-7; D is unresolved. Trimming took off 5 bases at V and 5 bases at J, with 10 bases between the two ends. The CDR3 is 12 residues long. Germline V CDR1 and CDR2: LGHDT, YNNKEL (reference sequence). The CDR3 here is CASSFMGNEQYF. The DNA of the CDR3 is TGTGCCAGCAGCTTCATGGGAAACGAGCAGTACTTC.

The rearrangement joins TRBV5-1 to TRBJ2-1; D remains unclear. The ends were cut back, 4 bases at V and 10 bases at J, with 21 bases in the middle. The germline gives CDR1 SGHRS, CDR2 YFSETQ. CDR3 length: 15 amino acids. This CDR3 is CASSVTDSHRAEQFF. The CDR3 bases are TGCGCCAGCAGCGTGACGGATTCCCACCGCGCGGAGCAGTTCTTC.

CDR3 sequence: CASSLVWGGQSSGANVLTF. Here the CDR3 DNA reads TGCGCCAGCAGCTTGGTCTGGGGCGGGCAGAGCTCTGGGGCCAACGTCCTGACTTTC. The genes are TRBV5-1 and TRBJ2-6; D tentatively reads TRBD1 or TRBD2 (5 bases each). The V end lost 0 bases, the J end lost 0 bases, and 16 bases lay between the germline ends. Germline V CDR1 and CDR2: SGHRS, YFSETQ. This CDR3 is built from 19 residues.

The CDR3 nucleotides read TGCAGTGCTAGACCCGTGACAGGGGGCTCCTACAATGAGCAGTTCTTC. Translating it yields CSARPVTGGSYNEQFF. V gene TRBV20-1 combines with J gene TRBJ2-1; 9 bases map to TRBD1. Germline CDR1 and CDR2: DFQATT and SNEGSKA (reference sequence). J was trimmed by 0 bases and V by 2 bases; bases with no gene match: 5. The CDR3 is made up of 16 amino acids.